The 11 T cell receptor beta chains reported below all come from one sample, sequenced in a study of vaccination and CD4 T cells after COVID-19. Researchers used the Oncomine TCR Beta short-read assay to sequence DNA from cultured CD4+ T cells. Each CDR3 protein gets one entry after TCRdb re-called the PCR reads with MiXCR. The repertoire holds 17,000 or so distinct CDR3 sequences, with 45% to 70% as singletons. Treatment noted: approximately nine-day PBMC culture with coronavirus spike peptide pools or control peptides (ViraFEST assay). For these TCRs, the target antigens are not known. The sample comprised CD4+ T cells from blood, cultured in vitro. All receptors come from a human donor who had recovered from COVID-19.

The J gene is TRBJ1-5, the V gene TRBV30; D is possibly TRBD1 (5 bases). The CDR3 consists of 13 residues. Germline CDR1 GTSNPN, CDR2 SVGIG (reference sequence). Between the trimmed V and J ends, which lost 4 bases and 4 bases, there was a span of 11 bases. CDR3 sequence reads: CAWTGQPNQPQHF. The CDR3 DNA reads as TGTGCCTGGACAGGGCAACCGAATCAGCCCCAGCATTTT.

The chain links TRBV5-6 to TRBJ1-2, with D tentatively TRBD1 (5 bases). Trimming removed 5 bases from V and 4 bases from J, with 15 bases in between. The V gene's germline CDR1 is SGHDT and CDR2 YYEEEE. This CDR3 is 14 amino acids long. CDR3: CASRLFWGAYGYTF. The DNA of the CDR3 is TGTGCCAGCAGATTGTTCTGGGGCGCCTATGGCTACACCTTC.

This clonotype was detected only a few times. The chain employs TRBV20-1 and TRBJ1-2; D remains unclear. Germline assignment: CDR1 DFQATT and CDR2 SNEGSKA (reference sequence). V lost 0 bases, J lost 6 bases, and 11 bases lay in between. The CDR3 runs to 13 residues. The CDR3 coding sequence is TGCAGTGCTAGAGATACCGGCAGAGATGGCTACACCTTC. Encoded protein: CSARDTGRDGYTF.

This clonotype appeared a few times. The rearrangement uses TRBV20-1 and TRBJ1-5, with 7 bases aligning to TRBD1. V was pared by 6 bases and J by 2 bases, with 4 bases of the junction left unmatched. The CDR3 spans 13 residues. The V gene's germline CDR1 is DFQATT and CDR2 SNEGSKA (reference sequence). This CDR3 reads CSANRGGNQPQHF. The CDR3 DNA follows: TGCAGTGCAAACAGGGGCGGCAATCAGCCCCAGCATTTT.

The chain carries TRBV30 and TRBJ2-3; D may match TRBD1 or TRBD2 (5 bases each). V lost 2 bases and J lost 2, with 11 bases in between. The CDR3 runs 14 residues. Germline V gene data show CDR1 as GTSNPN and CDR2 as SVGIG (reference sequence). This CDR3 is CAWSPGPTTDTQYF. DNA for the CDR3: TGTGCCTGGAGTCCGGGACCCACCACAGATACGCAGTATTTT.

The V and J genes are TRBV7-2 and TRBJ1-2; no definite D call. Trimming took off 4 bases at V and 8 bases at J, with 14 bases between the two ends. Germline V gives CDR1 SGHTA, CDR2 FQGNSA. This CDR3 region has 13 residues. The CDR3 bases are TGTGCCAGCAGCTATACTAGGGAGCGGGGCTACACCTTC. Translating it yields CASSYTRERGYTF.

This rearrangement joins TRBV5-1 to TRBJ2-4; 11 bases are shared with TRBD2. The CDR3 contains 16 residues. Trimming took 3 bases from V and 5 from J; bases not matched to a gene: 7. Germline values: CDR1 SGHRS, CDR2 YFSETQ. CDR3 coding DNA: TGCGCCAGCAGCTCCTCTAGCGGGAGGAGTGAAAACATTCAGTACTTC. Its translation is CASSSSSGRSENIQYF.

The V call is TRBV4-2, the J call TRBJ2-1; 9 bases map to TRBD2. J gave up 7 bases and V 1 base, and 5 bases lay outside the gene matches. The germline CDR1 and CDR2 sequences are LGHNA and YNFKEQ. This CDR3 contains 15 residues. The CDR3 protein is CASSQVGSGGNEQFF. CDR3 coding DNA: TGTGCCAGCAGCCAAGTCGGTAGCGGGGGTAATGAGCAGTTCTTC.

The CDR3 here is CASSPPGQGRETQYF. The CDR3 DNA is TGTGCCAGCAGCCCTCCGGGACAGGGGAGGGAGACCCAGTACTTC. The chain has TRBV7-2 and TRBJ2-5, with 10 bases that match TRBD1. Germline trimming cut 5 bases from V and 5 bases from J; bases unmatched to any gene: 8. This CDR3 spans 15 amino acids. Germline V gene data show CDR1 as SGHTA and CDR2 as FQGNSA. Full variable domain (outside the CDR3, taken from reference TRBV7-2 and TRBJ2-5): GAGVSQSPSNKVTEKGKDVELRCDPISGHTALYWYRQSLGQGLEFLIYFQGNSAPDKSGLPSDRFSAERTGGSVSTLTIQRTQQEDSAVYLCASSPPGQGRETQYFGPGTRLLVL.

The chain recombines TRBV4-1 with TRBJ2-1, with D possibly TRBD1 on 7 matching bases. Germline lookup yields CDR1 MGHRA and CDR2 YSYEKL. The CDR3 is 18 amino acids. V lost 4 bases and J 3 bases, leaving 22 bases between the germline ends. The CDR3 spells CASSRGTTGRWVYNEQFF. In DNA form, the CDR3 reads TGCGCCAGCAGCCGCGGGACGACAGGGAGGTGGGTCTACAATGAGCAGTTCTTC.

The rearrangement links TRBV10-3 to TRBJ2-7, with TRBD2 matching 10 bases. The CDR3 runs to 16 residues. Germline V gene lookup returns CDR1 ENHRY and CDR2 SYGVKD. V dropped 3 bases and J dropped 2; count of bases not matched to a gene: 7. CDR3 in DNA: TGTGCCATCAGTGACCCTAGCGGGAGCGGGGCCTACGAGCAGTACTTC. Amino acids: CAISDPSGSGAYEQYF.